A single sample gave rise to the 17 T cell receptor beta chains below, sequenced in a study of control samples from healthy donors and cancer patients. Repertoires were generated with immunoSEQ multiplex PCR, while TCRdb's copy carries only in-frame clones and drops some. The sample has 150,000 or so clones, roughly 88% seen once; the top ten hold 1.7%. The specimen sequenced was blood. Receptors were obtained from a man aged 18 to 29 in good health.

This rearrangement joins TRBV11-2 to TRBJ2-1; TRBD1 agrees at 8 bases. CDR1 is SGHAT, CDR2 FQNNGV, per germline. The CDR3 is made up of 13 amino acids. The J segment lost 5 bases and the V segment lost 3 bases, leaving 0 bases of the junction unmatched. CDR3 region: CASSLDRDNEQFF. CDR3 sequence (DNA): TGTGCCAGCAGCTTGGACAGGGACAATGAGCAGTTCTTC. Supplemented by reference TRBV11-2 and TRBJ2-1, the full variable domain reads EAGVAQSPRYKIIEKRQSVAFWCNPISGHATLYWYQQILGQGPKLLIQFQNNGVVDDSQLPKDRFSAERLKGVDSTLKIQPAKLEDSAVYLCASSLDRDNEQFFGPGTRLTVL.

The rearrangement joins TRBV7-9 to TRBJ1-5; a possible D gene is TRBD1 (5 bases). The CDR3 runs to 16 residues. Looked up from germline, CDR1 is SEHNR and CDR2 is FQNEAQ (reference sequence). Trimming stripped 4 bases from V and 4 bases from J, with 17 bases between. The CDR3 sequence is CASSYSEGYGNQPQHF. Written as DNA, the CDR3 is TGTGCCAGCAGCTATAGTGAGGGGTACGGAAATCAGCCCCAGCATTTT.

The chain uses TRBV12-3 or TRBV12-4 and TRBJ1-1, with D perhaps matching TRBD1 (5 bases). The CDR3 is 13 amino acids. V lost 6 bases to trimming and J lost 6 bases, with 14 bases between them. The CDR3 bases are TGTGCCAGCAGGAAAGGGGCGGGCGCTGAAGCTTTCTTT. Translation: CASRKGAGAEAFF.

V gene TRBV28 combines with J gene TRBJ1-5, with a weak D call TRBD1 (5 bases). Germline loops: CDR1 MDHEN, CDR2 SYDVKM. Trimming removed 7 bases at V and 2 bases at J, with 12 bases between. The CDR3 runs 14 residues. The CDR3 sequence: CASILAGGNQPQHF. The CDR3, as DNA: TGTGCCAGCATCCTGGCGGGGGGCAATCAGCCCCAGCATTTT. The full variable domain, with the rest looked up from reference TRBV28 and TRBJ1-5, is DVKVTQSSRYLVKRTGEKVFLECVQDMDHENMFWYRQDPGLGLRLIYFSYDVKMKEKGDIPEGYSVSREKKERFSLILESASTNQTSMYLCASILAGGNQPQHFGDGTRLSIL.

This chain uses TRBV4-2 with TRBJ1-1; D not certain. Germline V gives CDR1 LGHNA, CDR2 YNFKEQ. Between the trimmed V and J ends, which lost 1 base and 4 bases, there was a span of 16 bases. The CDR3 contains 16 residues. CDR3 DNA: TGTGCCAGCAGCCAAGCCCTCGGGAAGGGTGGCACTGAAGCTTTCTTT. Amino acids: CASSQALGKGGTEAFF.

The gene calls are TRBV28 and TRBJ1-6; 12 bases are a match to TRBD1. This CDR3 comprises 15 residues. CDR1 MDHEN and CDR2 SYDVKM come from the germline V gene. V lost 3 bases and J lost 10; bases outside the gene matches: 4. This CDR3 reads CASSFGDRGPSPLHF. The CDR3 nucleotides are TGTGCCAGCAGTTTCGGGGACAGGGGGCCGTCACCCCTCCACTTT. The full variable domain, in which reference TRBV28 and TRBJ1-6 provide the parts outside the CDR3, is DVKVTQSSRYLVKRTGEKVFLECVQDMDHENMFWYRQDPGLGLRLIYFSYDVKMKEKGDIPEGYSVSREKKERFSLILESASTNQTSMYLCASSFGDRGPSPLHFGNGTRLTVT.

The V call is TRBV3-1 (or the pseudogene TRBV3-2), the J call TRBJ1-6; no reliable D call. V was shortened by 0 bases and J by 9 bases, with 3 bases between the two germline ends. Germline V gene data show CDR1 as LGHDT and CDR2 as YNNKEL (reference sequence). CDR3 size: 12 residues. The CDR3 DNA follows: TGTGCCAGCAGCCAAGATCGTTCACCCCTCCACTTT. It is translated as CASSQDRSPLHF.

This chain uses TRBV7-6 with TRBJ2-5; 10 bases fit TRBD2. The trim removed 1 base at V and 4 bases at J, leaving 6 bases unmatched. The CDR3 has 16 amino acids. CDR1 and CDR2 from the germline V gene are SGHVS and FNYEAQ. CDR3 sequence: CASSLGTSGTLETQYF. CDR3 bases: TGTGCCAGCAGCTTAGGCACTAGCGGGACCTTAGAGACCCAGTACTTC.

The rearrangement uses TRBV7-2 and TRBJ2-1; perhaps TRBD2 as D (6 bases). Germline lookup yields CDR1 SGHTA and CDR2 FQGNSA. The CDR3 loop spans 18 amino acids. The germline V and J ends were trimmed by 1 base and 0 bases, with 16 bases remaining between them. The CDR3 here is CASSLGRRGRSSYNEQFF. CDR3 DNA: TGTGCCAGCAGCTTAGGTAGGCGGGGAAGGAGCTCCTACAATGAGCAGTTCTTC.

CDR3 in amino acids: CASSLGDRVGDEAFF. In DNA, the CDR3 is TGTGCCAGCAGCTTAGGGGACAGGGTTGGGGATGAAGCTTTCTTT. The chain uses TRBV7-9 and TRBJ1-1; 9 nucleotides agree with TRBD1. The CDR3 totals 15 residues. Unmatched junction bases numbered 7, after V lost 1 base and J lost 7 bases. From germline, CDR1 is SEHNR and CDR2 FQNEAQ (reference sequence).

The chain uses TRBV2 and TRBJ2-7; unclear D gene. The CDR3 sequence is 14 residues long. Germline CDR1 reads SNHLY; CDR2 reads FYNNEI. The ends were cut back, 6 bases at V and 0 bases at J, with 12 bases in the middle. The CDR3 region has the DNA TGTGCCAGCAGCCCCCCGCTCAGCTCCTACGAGCAGTACTTC. Its translation is CASSPPLSSYEQYF.

V is TRBV28 and J is TRBJ2-1, with TRBD1 matching over 9 bases. Germline assignment: CDR1 MDHEN and CDR2 SYDVKM. CDR3 length equals 15 residues. The V segment lost 11 bases and the J segment 9 bases; nucleotides outside the gene matches: 17. The CDR3 sequence is CASQTRDRVYVEQFF. The CDR3 coding sequence is TGTGCCTCCCAGACCCGGGACAGGGTTTACGTTGAGCAGTTCTTC.

This clone appeared a single time. V is TRBV4-3 and J is TRBJ2-2; a possible D gene is TRBD2 (6 bases). CDR3 length equals 18 residues. The germline CDR1 and CDR2 sequences are LGHNA and YSLEER. V gave up 0 bases and J gave up 1 base, with 15 bases separating them. CDR3 sequence reads: CASSQDNLRGVNTGELFF. The CDR3 region has the DNA TGCGCCAGCAGCCAAGATAATTTGCGGGGAGTGAACACCGGGGAGCTGTTTTTT.

DNA for the CDR3: TGTGCCAGCAGCTTGAGTCCTAGGGGAGGAGAGACTGAAGCTTTCTTT. Translating it yields CASSLSPRGGETEAFF. The V and J genes are TRBV5-4 and TRBJ1-1; possible D gene TRBD1, 5 bases. This CDR3 region has 16 residues. V was shortened by 1 base and J by 5 bases, with 18 bases between the two germline ends. In germline, CDR1 is SGHNT, CDR2 YYREEE (reference sequence).

The chain recombines TRBV3-1 (or the pseudogene TRBV3-2) with TRBJ2-3; 7 bases line up with TRBD1. Germline loops: CDR1 LGHDT, CDR2 YNNKEL (reference sequence). This CDR3 contains 16 residues. The junction had 7 bases not matched to a gene; V was cut back by 1 base and J by 3 bases. CDR3 bases: TGTGCCAGCAGCCAAGCATATAGACAGGGAACAGATACGCAGTATTTT. Translating gives CASSQAYRQGTDTQYF.

This clone has only a few counts. The chain has TRBV6-6 and TRBJ1-1; 8 bases map to TRBD1. The germline gives CDR1 MNHNY, CDR2 SVGAGI (reference sequence). The CDR3 extends over 14 amino acids. Unmatched junction bases numbered 2, after V lost 0 bases and J lost 5 bases. The CDR3 sequence: CASSYSQGETEAFF. The CDR3, as DNA: TGTGCCAGCAGTTACTCACAGGGGGAGACTGAAGCTTTCTTT.

The chain is built from TRBV5-6 and TRBJ1-2; D is undetermined. Germline CDR1 is SGHDT and CDR2 is YYEEEE. V was clipped by 4 bases and J by 4 bases, with 14 bases between them. The CDR3 is 14 amino acids. CDR3 amino acids: CASSPAGSSYGYTF. Here the CDR3 DNA reads TGTGCCAGCAGCCCCGCGGGGAGCAGCTATGGCTACACCTTC. Filled out from reference TRBV5-6 and TRBJ1-2, the complete variable domain reads DAGVTQSPTHLIKTRGQQVTLRCSPKSGHDTVSWYQQALGQGPQFIFQYYEEEERQRGNFPDRFSGHQFPNYSSELNVNALLLGDSALYLCASSPAGSSYGYTFGSGTRLTVV.